These 18 T cell receptor beta chains share one sample of origin, sequenced in a study of T cell responses to AZD1222 COVID-19 vaccine. Clones were read by immunoSEQ multiplex PCR, and TCRdb kept only the in-frame ones, dropping some. The repertoire includes some 150,000 clones, 70% to 90% of them detected once, and 2.2% sits in the top ten. The sequencing used peripheral blood, collected on day 0 of AZD1222 vaccination. Receptors originate from an adult in good health.

The chain links TRBV5-6 to TRBJ2-2; 7 nucleotides line up with TRBD1. CDR3 length equals 16 residues. The germline V gene encodes CDR1 SGHDT and CDR2 YYEEEE. Unmatched junction bases numbered 8, after V lost 3 bases and J lost 3 bases. The DNA of the CDR3 is TGTGCCAGCAGCTCCATAGGGCAGGGGGACACCGGGGAGCTGTTTTTT. Translating it yields CASSSIGQGDTGELFF.

This clone has just one count. The chain is built from TRBV4-2 and TRBJ2-3, with 12 bases lining up with TRBD2. Unmatched junction bases numbered 8, after V lost 1 base and J lost 6 bases. The CDR3 extends over 17 amino acids. The germline CDR1 and CDR2 sequences are LGHNA and YNFKEQ. The CDR3 sequence is CASSQAASGRGTDTQYF. In DNA form, the CDR3 reads TGTGCCAGCAGCCAAGCGGCTAGCGGGAGGGGTACGGATACGCAGTATTTT.

This clone was counted ten times or more. The chain employs TRBV5-6 and TRBJ1-6; unclear D gene. The CDR3 extends over 16 amino acids. In germline, CDR1 is SGHDT, CDR2 YYEEEE. V lost 0 bases, J lost 3 bases, and 10 bases lay in between. CDR3 bases: TGTGCCAGCAGCTTGGGACCGGTGAGCTATAATTCACCCCTCCACTTT. Residues: CASSLGPVSYNSPLHF.

The chain carries TRBV6-4 and TRBJ2-3; the match to TRBD2 covers 7 bases. Germline CDR1 is MRHNA and CDR2 is SNTAGT. The CDR3 sequence is 14 residues long. The V and J ends lost 10 bases and 0 bases, in that order; junction bases with no gene match: 7. CDR3 sequence: CATYYSGSTDTQYF. The CDR3 bases are TGTGCCACCTATTATAGCGGGAGCACAGATACGCAGTATTTT.

The chain is built from TRBV27 and TRBJ1-1, with D uncertain. CDR1 is MNHEY, CDR2 SMNVEV, per germline (reference sequence). The CDR3 has 13 amino acids. The ends were cut back, 8 bases at V and 1 base at J, with 11 bases in the middle. The CDR3 region is CASFLGRNTEAFF. CDR3 bases: TGTGCCAGCTTCTTGGGCAGGAACACTGAAGCTTTCTTT.

The chain couples TRBV24-1 to TRBJ2-1, with TRBD2 as a possible D gene (5 bases). CDR1 is KGHDR, CDR2 SFDVKD, per germline. Trimming took 3 bases from V and 3 from J, leaving 8 bases between them. The CDR3 is 14 residues long. CDR3 DNA: TGTGCCACCAGTGATGAGGCGGGCTACAATGAGCAGTTCTTC. It translates to CATSDEAGYNEQFF.

The DNA for the CDR3 is TGTGCCAGCAGTATACCCCCCCGGGGGGTCGGTGGCTACACCTTC. This translates into CASSIPPRGVGGYTF. The V call is TRBV28, the J call TRBJ1-2, with D possibly matching TRBD1 (5 bases). This CDR3 is built from 15 residues. With 5 bases removed from V and 7 bases from J, the gap between germline ends came to 20 bases. Per the germline V gene, CDR1 is MDHEN and CDR2 is SYDVKM.

V is TRBV11-2 and J is TRBJ1-4; TRBD1 aligns across 9 bases. The CDR3 extends over 18 amino acids. After removal of 4 bases from V and 8 bases from J, the junction contained 17 bases not matched to a gene. Germline-derived CDR1 and CDR2 are SGHAT and FQNNGV. The CDR3 spells CASSSAYPGQGSQEKLFF. Written as DNA, the CDR3 is TGTGCCAGCAGCTCGGCGTATCCTGGACAGGGGTCGCAAGAAAAACTGTTTTTT.

The chain is built from TRBV3-1 (or the pseudogene TRBV3-2) and TRBJ1-2; no clear D. Deletions cut 1 base from V and 2 bases from J, with 14 bases between. The germline V gene encodes CDR1 LGHDT and CDR2 YNNKEL (reference sequence). This CDR3 has 16 amino acids. CDR3 bases: TGTGCCAGCAGCCAAGGACCGGGTAGGTCGAACTATGGCTACACCTTC. This sequence encodes CASSQGPGRSNYGYTF.

This chain joins TRBV6-2 or TRBV6-3 and TRBJ2-7; 14 positions match TRBD2. Germline trimming cut 5 bases from V and 5 bases from J; bases unmatched to any gene: 20. The CDR3 is 20 amino acids. From germline, CDR1 is MNHEY and CDR2 SVGEGT. The CDR3 sequence is CASSKPTRGLAGDFRHEQYF. The CDR3 region has the DNA TGTGCCAGCAGTAAGCCTACTAGGGGACTAGCGGGAGACTTTCGTCACGAGCAGTACTTC.

In nucleotides, the CDR3 is TGTGCCAGCAGCCTCGACCGACGCTATGGCTACACCTTC. Translated: CASSLDRRYGYTF. The chain uses TRBV6-6 and TRBJ1-2; D call uncertain. CDR3 size: 13 residues. Germline V gives CDR1 MNHNY, CDR2 SVGAGI (reference sequence). Trimming stripped 6 bases from V and 4 bases from J, with 12 bases between.

DNA of the CDR3: TGTGCCAGCAGGTCCGGGGGGGTGGCCGATACGCAGTATTTT. This encodes CASRSGGVADTQYF. The chain employs TRBV7-9 and TRBJ2-3; 8 bases match TRBD2. Unmatched junction bases numbered 8, after V lost 6 bases and J lost 6 bases. Germline V gene data show CDR1 as SEHNR and CDR2 as FQNEAQ (reference sequence). The length of the CDR3 is 14 residues.

This clone was detected once. The rearrangement uses TRBV10-2 and TRBJ2-7; D is uncertain. From germline, CDR1 is WSHSY and CDR2 SAAADI. This CDR3 has 14 residues. Trimming shortened V by 4 bases and J by 3 bases, and 13 bases separated the two germline ends. The CDR3 DNA reads as TGCGCCAGCAGTGTAAGTAAGAGTAGCTACGAGCAGTACTTC. It specifies CASSVSKSSYEQYF.

V gene TRBV19 combines with J gene TRBJ1-1; D is ambiguous. The length of the CDR3 is 14 residues. V was shortened by 4 bases and J by 5 bases, with 14 bases between the two germline ends. Germline CDR1 LNHDA, CDR2 SQIVND (reference sequence). CDR3 sequence: CASSRVPGVTEAFF. CDR3 coding DNA: TGTGCCAGTAGTAGGGTTCCGGGTGTTACTGAAGCTTTCTTT.

This clone was observed a handful of times. This chain connects TRBV7-9 to TRBJ2-3; the D gene could be TRBD1 or TRBD2 (5 bases each). Looked up from germline, CDR1 is SEHNR and CDR2 is FQNEAQ (reference sequence). This CDR3 contains 18 residues. Trimming took off 4 bases at V and 0 bases at J, with 20 bases between the two ends. Here the CDR3 reads CASSSRDGALESTDTQYF. The CDR3, as DNA: TGTGCCAGCAGCTCCCGGGACGGCGCGTTAGAAAGCACAGATACGCAGTATTTT.

The rearrangement uses TRBV2 and TRBJ1-6; 10 bases match TRBD1. The V gene's germline CDR1 is SNHLY and CDR2 FYNNEI. The CDR3 loop spans 13 amino acids. V gave up 9 bases and J gave up 8 bases; unmatched junction bases: 4. The CDR3 DNA is TGTGCCAGAAGACAGGGGGCGGATTCACCCCTCCACTTT. Translated: CARRQGADSPLHF.

A few counts support this clone. This chain uses TRBV9 with TRBJ2-7, with D possibly called TRBD1 or TRBD2 (7 bases each). This CDR3 has 15 residues. Per germline, CDR1 SGDLS and CDR2 YYNGEE. V lost 0 bases to trimming and J lost 3 bases, with 13 bases between them. The CDR3 is CASSVAGGAYYEQYF. Written as DNA, the CDR3 is TGTGCCAGCAGCGTAGCAGGGGGGGCCTACTACGAGCAGTACTTC.

The chain combines TRBV6-5 with TRBJ1-1; 9 bases align to TRBD1. The CDR3 totals 13 residues. V was pared by 6 bases and J by 4 bases, with 3 bases of the junction left unmatched. Per the germline V gene, CDR1 is MNHEY and CDR2 is SVGAGI. The CDR3 nucleotides read TGTGCCAGCAGACCGACAGGGGGCACTGAAGCTTTCTTT. This encodes CASRPTGGTEAFF.